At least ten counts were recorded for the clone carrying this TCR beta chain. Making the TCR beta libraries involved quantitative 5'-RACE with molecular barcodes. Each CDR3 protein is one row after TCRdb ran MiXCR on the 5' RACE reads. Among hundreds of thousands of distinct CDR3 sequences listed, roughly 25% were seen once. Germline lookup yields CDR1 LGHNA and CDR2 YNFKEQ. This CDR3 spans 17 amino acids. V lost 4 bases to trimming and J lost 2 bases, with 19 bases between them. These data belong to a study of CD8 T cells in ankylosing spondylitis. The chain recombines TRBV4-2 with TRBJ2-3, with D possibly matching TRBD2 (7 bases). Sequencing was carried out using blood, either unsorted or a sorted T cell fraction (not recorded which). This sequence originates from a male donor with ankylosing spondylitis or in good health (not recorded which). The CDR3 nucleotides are TGTGCCAGCAGCCCAGGGGAGGCTAGCGGAGTCACAGATACGCAGTATTTT. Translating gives CASSPGEASGVTDTQYF.